This passage covers 5 T cell receptor beta chains from one sample sequenced in a study of blood T cell repertoires in COVID-19. Sequenced by immunoSEQ multiplex PCR; TCRdb stores in-frame clones only, minus some. The data contain roughly 150,000 clones, more than 75% of them singletons. Sequencing input: peripheral blood. These TCRs come from a woman in her forties or fifties with acute or convalescent COVID-19.

The rearrangement joins TRBV7-9 to TRBJ1-2, with D possibly being TRBD1 (5 bases). The CDR3 runs 13 residues. Germline-derived CDR1 and CDR2 are SEHNR and FQNEAQ (reference sequence). Trimming removed 1 base at V and 8 bases at J, with 11 bases between. The CDR3 DNA sequence: TGTGCCAGCAGCTTAGGGGACTCAAAGGGCTACACCTTC. Protein: CASSLGDSKGYTF.

The chain has TRBV9 and TRBJ1-2, with 7 bases that match TRBD1. V shed 4 bases, J shed 7 bases, and the junction held 7 bases outside the gene matches. Germline V gene sequence: CDR1 SGDLS, CDR2 YYNGEE. The CDR3 totals 13 residues. CDR3 DNA sequence: TGTGCCAGCAGCAACGGACAGGCAAGTGGCTACACCTTC. Translated, it gives CASSNGQASGYTF.

This clone was seen once. The chain carries TRBV10-3 and TRBJ2-2; 7 bases match TRBD1. Germline V gene lookup returns CDR1 ENHRY and CDR2 SYGVKD. V trimming: 3 bases; J trimming: 1 base; junction bases outside the gene matches: 5. The CDR3 length is 16 residues. The CDR3 protein is CAISDRDRVNTGELFF. Written as DNA, the CDR3 is TGTGCCATCAGTGATAGGGACAGAGTGAACACCGGGGAGCTGTTTTTT.

This chain uses TRBV28 with TRBJ2-7; D perhaps matches TRBD1 (5 bases). The CDR3 has 15 amino acids. Trimming took 5 bases from V and 0 from J, leaving 14 bases between them. Germline CDR1 MDHEN, CDR2 SYDVKM. CDR3 nucleotide sequence: TGTGCCAGCAGTGATGAAGGGGCAGACTCCTACGAGCAGTACTTC. Translating gives CASSDEGADSYEQYF. The variable domain in full, completed from reference TRBV28 and TRBJ2-7, reads DVKVTQSSRYLVKRTGEKVFLECVQDMDHENMFWYRQDPGLGLRLIYFSYDVKMKEKGDIPEGYSVSREKKERFSLILESASTNQTSMYLCASSDEGADSYEQYFGPGTRLTVT.

V gene TRBV6-6 combines with J gene TRBJ2-7, with D possibly matching TRBD1 (6 bases). Germline V gene sequence: CDR1 MNHNY, CDR2 SVGAGI (reference sequence). V dropped 8 bases and J dropped 5 bases, with 22 bases sitting between them. The CDR3 sequence is 15 residues long. In DNA, the CDR3 is TGTGCCAGCGGCCTGAATGGGGGCGCTTCGCACGAGCAGTACTTC. It yields the protein CASGLNGGASHEQYF.